There are many counts of the clone carrying this T cell receptor (beta chain). Antigen: not known. Losses at the gene ends were 1 base for V and 3 bases for J; bases not matched to a gene: 5. Looked up from germline, CDR1 is KGHDR and CDR2 is SFDVKD. This CDR3 region has 15 residues. This entry belongs to a study of T cells in Graves' hyperthyroidism and ophthalmopathy. Study conclusions and caveats: Ophthalmopathy and stable hyperthyroidism were told apart by a 13 V-J model. Model predictions of ophthalmopathy came a median about six months before onset. Most clonotypes that expanded in the thyroid above 0.001 also showed up in blood.

TCR beta CDR3 regions were amplified from RNA. First-round RT-PCR with HTBI primers amplified the TCR CDR3 region. TCRdb recomputed calls from the multiplex PCR reads with MiXCR, one row per CDR3 protein. The data hold roughly 260,000 distinct CDR3 sequences, with just over 14% observed a single time. Each 10 ml fresh peripheral blood draw supplied the PBMCs. The clonotype comes from a woman aged 40 to 50 with Graves' hyperthyroidism that later progressed to Graves' ophthalmopathy. Specimen: blood. J is TRBJ2-7 and V is TRBV24-1; 7 nucleotides match TRBD2. The DNA of the CDR3 is TGTGCCACCAGTGATTTTGGGCGGGAGCGCTACGAGCAGTACTTC. Translating gives CATSDFGRERYEQYF.